Shown below are 14 T cell receptor beta chains from a single sample sequenced in a study of blood T cell repertoires in COVID-19. Clones were read by immunoSEQ multiplex PCR, and TCRdb kept only the in-frame ones, dropping some. In the table there are 100,000 or so clones, more than 85% of which are singletons. The source material was peripheral blood. These receptors all come from a man aged 18 to 35 with acute or convalescent COVID-19.

The chain carries TRBV4-1 and TRBJ1-2; D uncertain. Germline CDR1 and CDR2: MGHRA and YSYEKL. The CDR3 runs 15 residues. V gave up 2 bases and J gave up 0 bases, with 10 bases separating them. CDR3 sequence: CASSQRKGANYGYTF. The CDR3 DNA follows: TGCGCCAGCAGCCAAAGGAAAGGAGCTAACTATGGCTACACCTTC.

This chain uses TRBV6-1 with TRBJ1-2, with 8 bases matching TRBD1. Germline V lookup: CDR1 MNHNS, CDR2 SASEGT. V shed 1 base and J 7 bases; nucleotides not matched to a gene: 8. There are 15 residues in the CDR3. The CDR3, as DNA: TGTGCCAGCAGTGAAGGGGCCCAGGGGGCCGGTGGCTACACCTTC. It specifies CASSEGAQGAGGYTF.

This clone appeared many times. The J gene is TRBJ1-5, the V gene TRBV6-5; 7 bases fit TRBD1. The germline CDR1 and CDR2 sequences are MNHEY and SVGAGI. The CDR3 runs 13 residues. V gave up 6 bases and J gave up 4 bases; unmatched junction bases: 3. The CDR3: CASSGTENQPQHF. In nucleotides, the CDR3 is TGTGCCAGCAGCGGGACAGAAAATCAGCCCCAGCATTTT.

The rearrangement links TRBV10-1 to TRBJ1-1, with D possibly matching TRBD1 (5 bases). V gave up 9 bases and J gave up 3 bases, with 8 bases separating them. Germline V gives CDR1 WNHNN, CDR2 SYGVQD (reference sequence). The CDR3 loop spans 11 amino acids. The CDR3 DNA is TGCGCCAGGGGGCGTGACACTGAAGCTTTCTTT. This codes for CARGRDTEAFF.

This chain joins TRBV6-6 and TRBJ2-7; 8 positions agree with TRBD1. V was pared by 2 bases and J by 2 bases, with 8 bases of the junction left unmatched. This CDR3 is built from 16 residues. Germline values: CDR1 MNHNY, CDR2 SVGAGI (reference sequence). Written as DNA, the CDR3 is TGTGCCAGCAGTTACCGCCGGGACAGGCGACCCTACGAGCAGTACTTC. Its protein product is CASSYRRDRRPYEQYF.

The chain employs TRBV27 and TRBJ2-7, with 12 bases identical to TRBD1. CDR3 size: 14 residues. The V segment lost 4 bases and the J segment 7 bases; nucleotides outside the gene matches: 5. Per germline, CDR1 MNHEY and CDR2 SMNVEV (reference sequence). CDR3 loop: CASSWGQGAGEQYF. The CDR3 DNA sequence: TGTGCCAGCAGTTGGGGACAGGGGGCTGGGGAGCAGTACTTC.

V and J are TRBV11-2 and TRBJ1-3; no firm D call. The CDR3 has 15 amino acids. The V end lost 1 base, the J end lost 0 bases, and 7 bases lay between the germline ends. The V gene's germline CDR1 is SGHAT and CDR2 FQNNGV. CDR3 sequence (DNA): TGTGCCAGCAGCTTAGGCGAGTACTCTGGAAACACCATATATTTT. This translates into CASSLGEYSGNTIYF.

The chain combines TRBV6-5 with TRBJ1-2; 8 nucleotides align to TRBD1. The CDR3 sequence is 13 residues long. Germline values: CDR1 MNHEY, CDR2 SVGAGI. Germline trimming cut 7 bases from V and 7 bases from J; bases unmatched to any gene: 8. CDR3 sequence (DNA): TGTGCCAGCACCCTTGGAGGGACAGGTGGCTACACCTTC. Protein sequence: CASTLGGTGGYTF.

The CDR3 loop is CASSRSGAGYEQYF. CDR3 DNA: TGTGCCAGCAGCCGGAGTGGGGCGGGGTACGAGCAGTACTTC. The V and J genes are TRBV3-1 (or the pseudogene TRBV3-2) and TRBJ2-7; tentative D call: TRBD2 (6 bases). The CDR3 totals 14 residues. Trimming removed 4 bases from V and 4 bases from J, with 14 bases in between. Germline values: CDR1 LGHDT, CDR2 YNNKEL (reference sequence).

J is TRBJ1-2 and V is TRBV29-1; the D gene is possibly TRBD1 (5 bases). The CDR3 totals 15 residues. Germline values: CDR1 SQVTM, CDR2 ANQGSEA. The V gene lost 6 bases and the J gene lost 6 bases, with 23 bases spanning the gap. CDR3 residues: CSVRLPGFGLNGYTF. The CDR3 DNA reads TGCAGCGTACGCCTTCCAGGGTTCGGTCTGAATGGCTACACCTTC. The complete variable domain, with remaining parts taken from reference TRBV29-1 and TRBJ1-2, reads SAVISQKPSRDICQRGTSLTIQCQVDSQVTMMFWYRQQPGQSLTLIATANQGSEATYESGFVIDKFPISRPNLTFSTLTVSNMSPEDSSIYLCSVRLPGFGLNGYTFGSGTRLTVV.

This rearrangement joins TRBV7-9 to TRBJ1-3, with TRBD1 matching over 7 bases. The germline V gene has CDR1 SEHNR and CDR2 FQNEAQ (reference sequence). This CDR3 is built from 16 residues. Germline trimming cut 5 bases from V and 4 bases from J; bases unmatched to any gene: 11. CDR3 residues: CASSLQTGVRGNTIYF. CDR3 nucleotides: TGTGCCAGCAGCCTCCAAACAGGGGTACGGGGAAACACCATATATTTT.

The chain is built from TRBV6-1 and TRBJ1-5; the D gene is possibly TRBD1 (6 bases). V lost 3 bases, J lost 11 bases, and 17 bases lay in between. Germline V gene lookup returns CDR1 MNHNS and CDR2 SASEGT. The CDR3 consists of 14 residues. The CDR3 spells CASSDGQFRETQHF. Written as DNA, the CDR3 is TGTGCCAGCAGTGACGGACAGTTTCGAGAGACCCAGCATTTT.

V is TRBV6-5 and J is TRBJ1-5; no firm D call. The germline CDR1 and CDR2 sequences are MNHEY and SVGAGI. V was cut by 10 bases and J by 5 bases, with 9 bases left in between. The CDR3 is 11 residues long. CDR3 in DNA: TGTGCCACCTCAGAAGATCAGCCCCAGCATTTT. Translated: CATSEDQPQHF.

This chain connects TRBV21-1 to TRBJ2-3; TRBD2 is the table's D call, not checked against the DNA. TRBV21-1 is marked as a pseudogene. The CDR3 is made up of 15 amino acids. This chain's CDR3 is CASSNRTSGNDTQYF. The CDR3 nucleotides are TGTGCCAGCAGCAACCGGACTAGCGGGAACGATACGCAGTATTTT.